This T cell receptor (beta chain) was sequenced during a study of siplizumab effects on memory and regulatory T cells. Approximately 100,000 TCR templates were assayed per sample. Some clones are missing from TCRdb's copy, which holds only in-frame ones; the method was immunoSEQ multiplex PCR. Altogether 65,000 to 70,000 clones are present, around nine tenths being singletons, with the ten largest covering approximately 1.7%. Findings of the study overall: Alloreactive sequences tracing back to unstimulated CD4+ memory cells were significantly reduced by siplizumab. Naive T cell populations appeared to exhibit greater diversity than memory cells and appeared to be major alloresponse contributors.

As to this clone: Its antigen is unidentified.

The CDR3 consists of 14 residues. V lost 4 bases, J lost 2 bases, and 12 bases lay in between. Germline V gene sequence: CDR1 SGHNT, CDR2 YYREEE (reference sequence). This TCR derives from a human donor in good health. Sequenced sample: Tregs sorted from blood. This chain joins TRBV5-4 and TRBJ2-5; TRBD1 is a possible D gene (5 bases). The CDR3 DNA follows: TGTGCCAGCAGCACCAGGGATCTGCAAGAGACCCAGTACTTC. Its protein product is CASSTRDLQETQYF.